This T cell receptor (beta chain) was sequenced for a study of T cells in Graves' hyperthyroidism and ophthalmopathy (dated by TCRdb to about 2019). Context from the whole study: Peripheral blood samples were taken at initial diagnosis, before any treatment was given. Once sampling was done, hyperthyroidism patients were given methimazole at a starting dose of 30 mg daily, whereas ophthalmopathy patients were given high-dose intravenous methylprednisolone. TCR Vbeta CDR3 sequencing of 120 to 150 peripheral blood samples (around 45 ophthalmopathy, some 75 hyperthyroidism and roughly 17 progressor patients) is reported in the paper. A discovery cohort of 95 to 100 patients, 43 with Graves' ophthalmopathy and over 55 with stable Graves' hyperthyroidism, was used to find distinguishing TCR V-J signatures. The 100 discovery patients were randomly divided into training and test sets at a 7:3 ratio. In several Graves' hyperthyroidism patients, the study also compared T-cell repertoires from thyroid tissue with T-cell repertoires from blood. Prospective prediction of ophthalmopathy was tested in an independent validation cohort consisting of under 20 hyperthyroidism patients and around 16 patients who later progressed to ophthalmopathy.

Stable Graves' hyperthyroidism was defined as no progression to ophthalmopathy during 18 months of follow-up. Hyperthyroidism patients were newly diagnosed, with disease duration under 2 months, and aged 18 to 65 years. Any patient with an uncontrolled infection, another autoimmune disease, pregnancy or lactation was excluded. Diagnoses were established on the basis of clinical symptoms, serum thyroxine and TRAb, thyroid ultrasound, and orbital computed tomography. PBMCs were isolated from approximately 10 ml of fresh peripheral blood by Ficoll-Paque density gradient centrifugation. Trizol reagent was used to extract total RNA, and RNA quality was then checked on an Agilent 2100 Bioanalyzer. Amplification of TCR beta CDR3 regions was carried out from RNA transcripts. A first-round RT-PCR of the TCR CDR3 used the HTBI primer set with the Qiagen OneStep RT-PCR kit. The libraries were constructed in a second round of multiplex PCR and then size-selected and purified. The libraries were sequenced on an Illumina HiSeq2000 using paired-end 100 bp reads. Per the authors' processing: Raw data were processed with SOAPnuke, discarding reads with adapters, uncalled bases, mean Phred below 15, or no exact constant-primer or identifier match. COPE v1.2.5 was used to merge the high-quality paired reads, and each unique nucleotide sequence was defined as a clonotype. Clonotypes were aligned to IMGT TRBV, TRBD and TRBJ reference segments using MiTCR v1.1. Analysis was restricted to V-J combinations with a frequency above 0.0001, which covered about 99% of repertoires. A TCS score was defined as the ratio between F50 (clonal expansion) and ExV (chaos), using BLOSUM62-based TCRdist between CDR3 peptides within each V-J. Welch's t-statistics and random forest reduced around 550 V-J features to 10 to 15, which were used in a naive Bayes classifier (R e1071). Through fastp at Q25 and MiXCR, TCRdb rebuilt clones from the public reads, retaining in-frame beta chains. Entries that share a CDR3 protein sequence are merged under the most common genes and DNA. The V and J calls follow TCRdb's processing rather than the paper's. In all, the sample holds about 300,000 distinct CDR3 sequences, and approximately 16% of those were seen once. The top ten clonotypes cover roughly 31% of the sample.

Cut back by 0 bases and 6 bases, the V and J ends lie 17 bases apart. Its CDR3 holds 16 amino acids, cysteine through phenylalanine. Only the CDR3 part of the read is kept: 48 bases, read in frame from the first base. CDR1 and CDR2 are read off the germline V gene as MNHEY and SVGAGI. The study at large found these results: Sample size was not statistically predetermined, and blinding of investigators to group allocation was not performed. During validation, the model predicted progression to ophthalmopathy a median of about 6.3 months ahead of onset, with around 71% sensitivity and 72% to 80% specificity. Most expanded thyroid clonotypes (frequency above 0.001) were also detected in blood, a finding suggesting that blood repertoires may reflect thyroid immune responses. A 13 V-J signature model separated ophthalmopathy from stable hyperthyroidism, with roughly 88% sensitivity and 81% to 82% specificity in cross-validation and 80%/75% in testing.

Notes on this clonotype: Its antigen is still unknown. Qualities for individual bases were not recorded, and no much larger clone is one base off.

The sequence is built from TRBV6-5 and TRBJ1-2; the D gene cannot be named for sure. The sequence came from a man aged 25 to 45 with Graves' hyperthyroidism. Sequenced: blood. The nucleotide sequence reads as follows: TGTGCCAGCAGTTACTCGAAGGCTACCGCTAGGAATGGCTACACCTTC. Translated, it gives CASSYSKATARNGYTF.